The rows below give T cell receptor beta chains drawn from one sample of a study of cytomegalovirus exposure and HLA in healthy donors. The method was immunoSEQ multiplex PCR; TCRdb's version includes in-frame clones alone and lacks a portion of them. The profile shows about 120,000 clones, roughly 95% of them singletons. The sample consisted of PBMCs. The receptor set was obtained from a man between 18 and 29 years old in good health and CMV-seronegative. Each CDR3 is given without its conserved first and last residue.

TRBJ2-5 TRBV2 ASSPGGGTDWETQY
TRBJ1-2 TRBV6-6 ASTRATGEANYGYT
TRBJ1-1 TRBV4-2 ASSQEGHSNTEAF
TRBJ1-1 TRBV7-3 ASSWDRKGTEAF
TRBJ1-1 TRBV4-3 ASSQVSRGSSVVEAF
TRBJ2-2 TRBV28 ASSLSGRLSGELF
TRBJ1-3 TRBV27 ASRGGGRGLGNTIY
TRBJ2-1 TRBV6-5 ASSPGLAGPNEQF
TRBJ2-4 TRBV5-1 ASSLAQVGQNIQY
TRBJ2-7 TRBV7-9 ASSKLAGGPHEQY
TRBJ1-2 TRBV7-3 ASSQDYAYGYT
TRBJ2-7 TRBV6-5 ASSSYHGQAFEQY
TRBJ2-2 TRBV27 ASGGSAHTGELF
TRBJ2-5 TRBV28 ASSLTGLAGEETQY
TRBJ1-1 TRBV5-6 ASSLPTGRTEAF
TRBJ1-2 TRBV18 ASSPERAHFGYT
TRBJ2-1 TRBV5-1 ASSLAAGVSDEQF
TRBJ2-3 TRBV7-3 ASSLGRTDTQY
TRBJ1-5 TRBV28 ASIGVNQPQH
TRBJ1-5 TRBV7-9 ASSLGMGQLNQPQH
TRBJ2-7 TRBV5-1 ASSSEEFRVGHYEQY
TRBJ1-5 TRBV30 AWSTGARGFQPQH
TRBJ1-5 TRBV10-3 AIRPTGVGQPQH
TRBJ1-1 TRBV28 ASRDDRGTEAF
TRBJ2-2 TRBV16 ASSHWSPGELF
TRBJ2-4 TRBV6-5 ASSAPGGRNIQY
TRBJ2-7 TRBV7-9 ASSQAGSTYEQY
TRBJ2-1 TRBV4-1 ASSPRAGGANEQF
TRBJ2-5 TRBV6-5 ASRGTGDFETQY